The 19 T cell receptor beta chains listed next were all sequenced from one sample in a study of molecular identifiers for immune sequencing clone quantification. TCRdb recomputed calls from the PCR reads with MiXCR, one row per CDR3 protein. The repertoire has about half a million distinct CDR3 sequences, about 26% of them found once; the top ten carry around 0.76%. The specimen was naive CD8+ T cells from blood, with Jurkat cell RNA spiked in. Specified subset: FACS-sorted CD8+CD4-CCR7+CD45RA+ naive T cells. These receptors all stem from a human donor in good health. Some libraries in this study had Jurkat cell RNA spiked in.

The chain links TRBV7-8 to TRBJ2-7; the D gene is possibly TRBD1 (5 bases). Germline-derived CDR1 and CDR2 are SGHVS and FQNEAQ. Between the trimmed V and J ends, which lost 5 bases and 4 bases, there was a span of 24 bases. CDR3 length: 17 residues. The CDR3 nucleotides are TGTGCCAGCAGCCCGATACCGTGGTGGGGCTTAGCTTACGAGCAGTACTTC. The encoded protein is CASSPIPWWGLAYEQYF.

V and J are TRBV13 and TRBJ2-6; tentative D call: TRBD1 (5 bases). The CDR3 length is 15 residues. The germline V and J ends were trimmed by 5 bases and 2 bases, with 10 bases remaining between them. Germline CDR1 and CDR2: PRHDT and FYEKMQ (reference sequence). The CDR3 nucleotides read TGTGCCAGCAGCGAAACGGACACTGGGGCCAACGTCCTGACTTTC. Its protein is CASSETDTGANVLTF.

The chain couples TRBV4-1 to TRBJ2-2; 8 positions match TRBD1. The CDR3 spans 17 residues. Unmatched junction bases numbered 8, after V lost 0 bases and J lost 5 bases. CDR1 and CDR2 from the germline V gene are MGHRA and YSYEKL. CDR3: CASSQDPGRGRTGELFF. The CDR3 bases are TGCGCCAGCAGCCAAGATCCGGGCAGGGGGCGTACCGGGGAGCTGTTTTTT.

This rearrangement joins TRBV15 to TRBJ2-3, with 10 bases that match TRBD2. Germline-derived CDR1 and CDR2 are LNHNV and YYDKDF (reference sequence). Trimming cost V 0 bases and J 5 bases; bases outside gene matches: 11. This CDR3 has 18 amino acids. CDR3 protein: CATSRDRASGSGIDTQYF. CDR3 in DNA: TGTGCCACCAGCAGAGATCGGGCTAGCGGGAGTGGGATAGATACGCAGTATTTT.

Of note for this clonotype: The junction does not match germline at one end; this may be a read error. This chain connects TRBV7-8 to TRBJ1-3, with no clear D. This CDR3 contains 17 residues. CDR1 and CDR2 (germline): SGHVS, FQNEAQ. CDR3 in amino acids: CASSLVGGTGSGSTIYF. The CDR3 DNA is TGTGCCAGCAGCTTAGTAGGTGGTACGGGTTCTGGAAGCACCATATATTTT.

Points on this clonotype: With a much larger clone just one base away, this may be a read error. The genes are TRBV6-6 and TRBJ2-3; 10 bases are a match to TRBD2. V lost 4 bases, J lost 4 bases, and 8 bases stayed unmatched. This CDR3 region has 16 residues. Germline V gives CDR1 MNHNY, CDR2 SVGAGI (reference sequence). The chain's CDR3 is CASSSGLASSADTQYF. For the CDR3, the DNA is TGTGCCAGCAGTTCGGGACTAGCGTCTTCCGCAGATACGCAGTATTTT.

This clonotype was counted only a few times. A much larger clone lies a single base off, so this may be a read error. The V call is TRBV28, the J call TRBJ1-1, with 7 bases that match TRBD1. Germline V gene lookup returns CDR1 MDHEN and CDR2 SYDVKM. The CDR3 is made up of 13 amino acids. Trimming removed 6 bases from V and 4 bases from J; junction bases left unmatched: 5. CDR3 nucleotide sequence: TGTGCCAGCAGCCCCAGGGGGGTCACTGAAGCTTTCTTT. Amino acid sequence: CASSPRGVTEAFF.

This clonotype was recorded at least ten times. The chain links TRBV13 to TRBJ1-5; 10 bases fit TRBD1. V dropped 4 bases and J dropped 5; count of bases not matched to a gene: 2. Germline-derived CDR1 and CDR2 are PRHDT and FYEKMQ (reference sequence). The CDR3 loop spans 14 amino acids. The CDR3 reads CASSSGQGDQPQHF. DNA of the CDR3: TGTGCCAGCAGCTCAGGACAGGGGGATCAGCCCCAGCATTTT.

This clonotype was recorded only once. Germline is not matched at one junction end, which may reflect a read error. Here the CDR3 reads CASSAGQTNQPQRF. The CDR3 DNA reads as TGTGCCAGCAGCGCAGGACAGACCAATCAGCCCCAGCGTTTT. The chain has TRBV9 and TRBJ1-5; D possibly corresponds to TRBD1 (6 bases). The CDR3 covers 14 residues. Germline loops: CDR1 SGDLS, CDR2 YYNGEE.

There are a few counts of this clonotype. The chain employs TRBV7-9 and TRBJ2-1; maybe TRBD1 (6 bases). Germline CDR1 SEHNR, CDR2 FQNEAQ (reference sequence). V lost 11 bases to trimming and J lost 7 bases, with 21 bases between them. The CDR3 is 14 amino acids. DNA for the CDR3: TGTGCCTGTCTGGATATTACAGGGATGAATGAGCAGTTCTTC. Translation gives CACLDITGMNEQFF.

In this sample, this clonotype turned up many times. This chain uses TRBV19 with TRBJ2-3; D ambiguous. CDR3 size: 16 residues. Trimming removed 1 base from V and 6 bases from J, with 17 bases in between. Germline V gives CDR1 LNHDA, CDR2 SQIVND (reference sequence). In nucleotides, the CDR3 is TGTGCCAGTAGTATAGGCATTCGAGGCCTCGAGGATACGCAGTATTTT. Protein product: CASSIGIRGLEDTQYF.

This clonotype occurred many times. This chain uses TRBV7-9 with TRBJ2-3; 7 bases line up with TRBD2. V shed 9 bases and J 3 bases; nucleotides not matched to a gene: 3. The CDR3 is made up of 12 amino acids. Germline CDR1 and CDR2: SEHNR and FQNEAQ (reference sequence). CDR3 sequence reads: CASGLETDTQYF. The CDR3 coding sequence is TGTGCCAGTGGACTAGAGACAGATACGCAGTATTTT.

V and J are TRBV30 and TRBJ2-2, with unresolved D. Trimming cost V 0 bases and J 3 bases, with 5 bases left between them. CDR3 length: 13 residues. Germline CDR1 GTSNPN, CDR2 SVGIG (reference sequence). The CDR3 here is CAWSVRDTGELFF. The CDR3 DNA sequence: TGTGCCTGGAGTGTAAGGGACACCGGGGAGCTGTTTTTT.

The V and J genes are TRBV6-2 or TRBV6-3 and TRBJ2-7, with D possibly TRBD2 on 7 matching bases. Germline lookup yields CDR1 MNHEY and CDR2 SVGEGT. This CDR3 region has 14 residues. V lost 2 bases to trimming and J lost 7 bases, with 15 bases between them. CDR3 sequence: CASSYGGALGEQYF. Here the CDR3 DNA reads TGTGCCAGCAGTTACGGGGGGGCCCTGGGAGAGCAGTACTTC.

This clonotype was recorded only once. Just one base apart from a much larger clone, this may be a read error. The genes are TRBV27 and TRBJ2-7, with 9 bases matching TRBD1. Germline-derived CDR1 and CDR2 are MNHEY and SMNVEV (reference sequence). The length of the CDR3 is 13 residues. For the CDR3, the DNA is TGTGCCAGCACCGGGACAGGGAGCTACAAGCAGTACTTC. Its translation: CASTGTGSYKQYF.

This clonotype came up many times. CDR3 amino acids: CASSLGQILAKNIQYF. For the CDR3, the DNA is TGTGCCAGCAGCTTGGGACAAATACTAGCCAAAAACATTCAGTACTTC. V and J are TRBV5-5 and TRBJ2-4, with D uncertain. CDR1 SGHKS and CDR2 YYEKEE come from the germline V gene (reference sequence). The CDR3 extends over 16 amino acids. Trimming shortened V by 0 bases and J by 0 bases, and 10 bases separated the two germline ends. The complete variable domain, with remaining parts taken from reference TRBV5-5 and TRBJ2-4, reads DAGVTQSPTHLIKTRGQQVTLRCSPISGHKSVSWYQQVLGQGPQFIFQYYEKEERGRGNFPDRFSARQFPNYSSELNVNALLLGDSALYLCASSLGQILAKNIQYFGAGTRLSVL.

The chain couples TRBV29-1 to TRBJ2-7; TRBD2 matches at 7 bases. This CDR3 comprises 11 residues. After removal of 7 bases from V and 4 bases from J, the junction contained 4 bases not matched to a gene. The germline gives CDR1 SQVTM, CDR2 ANQGSEA. The CDR3 protein is CSASGGYEQYF. DNA for the CDR3: TGCAGCGCCTCCGGGGGGTACGAGCAGTACTTC.

In this sample, this clonotype turned up many times. The V and J genes are TRBV14 and TRBJ2-5; 8 positions match TRBD2. The CDR3 is 14 residues long. With 4 bases clipped from V and 4 bases from J, the junction kept 5 bases outside the gene matches. CDR1 is SGHDN, CDR2 FVKESK, per germline. CDR3 protein: CASSPISGRETQYF. In nucleotides, the CDR3 is TGTGCCAGCAGCCCTATCAGCGGGAGAGAGACCCAGTACTTC.

This clonotype appeared a single time. A much bigger clone sits one base away, suggesting this may be a read error. V usage is TRBV28 and J usage is TRBJ2-3; tentatively, D is TRBD2 (6 bases). The CDR3 contains 16 residues. Germline values: CDR1 MDHEN, CDR2 SYDVKM. The DNA of the CDR3 is TGTGCCAGCAGTTTACCCCGGGACTGGAGCACAGATACGCAGAATTTT. This encodes CASSLPRDWSTDTQNF.